Listed below are T cell receptor beta chains from one sample, sequenced in a study of OX40 agonist ivuxolimab in advanced cancers. Here immunoSEQ multiplex PCR was the method, and the copy in TCRdb shows in-frame clones only, minus some. Here the sample spans tens of thousands of clones, around 93% being singletons. This specimen was CD4+ or CD8+ T cells sorted from blood, taken in a trial of the OX40 agonist ivuxolimab. These receptors came from an adult with an advanced solid tumor such as melanoma, head and neck, liver or kidney cancer. Both conserved end residues are part of each CDR3. A D gene is named only where the DNA matches it firmly. Clone size is given for some rows only: seen once, a few or many times, or a class if the clone is expanded.

. | TRBJ2-7 | TRBV12-5 | . | CASGQGVPYEQYF | TGTGCTAGTGGACAGGGAGTTCCCTACGAGCAGTACTTC
TRBD2 | TRBJ2-1 | TRBV5-1 | . | CASSFTSGGAPEQFF | TGCGCCAGCAGCTTTACCAGCGGGGGGGCCCCCGAGCAGTTCTTC
TRBD1 | TRBJ2-7 | TRBV7-2 | . | CASSFVGTGYEQYF | TGTGCCAGCAGCTTTGTAGGGACAGGCTACGAGCAGTACTTC
TRBD1 | TRBJ1-1 | TRBV18 | . | CASSPDRENTEAFF | TGTGCCAGCTCACCAGACAGGGAGAACACTGAAGCTTTCTTT
TRBD2 | TRBJ2-2 | TRBV5-1 | . | CASSPGLAGGDTGELFF | TGCGCCAGCAGCCCCGGACTAGCGGGAGGGGACACCGGGGAGCTGTTTTTT
TRBD1 | TRBJ2-7 | TRBV9 | . | CASSALGQGGSYEQYF | TGTGCCAGCAGCGCCTTGGGACAGGGGGGGTCCTACGAGCAGTACTTC
. | TRBJ2-3 | TRBV20-1 | . | CSASRTDTQYF | TGCAGTGCTAGTCGGACAGATACGCAGTATTTT
. | TRBJ1-1 | TRBV5-1 | . | CASSFGGNRDTEAFF | TGCGCCAGCAGCTTTGGGGGAAATAGGGACACTGAAGCTTTCTTT
. | TRBJ1-5 | TRBV11-2 | . | CASSLVSSNQPQHF | TGTGCCAGCAGCTTAGTCTCTAGCAATCAGCCCCAGCATTTT
. | TRBJ1-1 | TRBV30 | . | CAWSLPVPNTEAFF | TGTGCCTGGAGTCTGCCCGTCCCGAACACTGAAGCTTTCTTT
. | TRBJ1-4 | TRBV28 | once | CASSFRLSTYNEKLFF | TGTGCCAGCAGTTTTAGGCTATCGACTTATAATGAAAAACTGTTTTTT
. | TRBJ2-2 | TRBV5-4 | . | CASRINPNTGELFF | TGTGCCAGCAGGATTAACCCGAACACCGGGGAGCTGTTTTTT
. | TRBJ1-1 | TRBV5-1 | . | CASSPAWNTEAFF | TGCGCCAGCAGCCCCGCATGGAACACTGAAGCTTTCTTT
TRBD1 | TRBJ2-7 | TRBV18 | . | CASSPGDSSYEQYF | TGTGCCAGCTCACCGGGGGACAGTTCCTACGAGCAGTACTTC